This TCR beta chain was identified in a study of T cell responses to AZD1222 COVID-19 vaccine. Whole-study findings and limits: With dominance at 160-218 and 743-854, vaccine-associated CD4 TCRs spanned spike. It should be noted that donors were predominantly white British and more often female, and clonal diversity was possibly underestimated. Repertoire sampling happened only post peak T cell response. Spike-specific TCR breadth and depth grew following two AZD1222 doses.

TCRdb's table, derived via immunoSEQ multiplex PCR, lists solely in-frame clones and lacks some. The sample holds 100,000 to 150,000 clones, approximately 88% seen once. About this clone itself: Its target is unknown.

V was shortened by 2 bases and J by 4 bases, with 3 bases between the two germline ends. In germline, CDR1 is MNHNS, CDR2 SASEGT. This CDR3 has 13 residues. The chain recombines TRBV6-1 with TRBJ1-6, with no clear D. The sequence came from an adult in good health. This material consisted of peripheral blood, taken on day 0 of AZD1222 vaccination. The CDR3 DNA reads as TGTGCCAGCAGTGAACAGTATAATTCACCCCTCCACTTT. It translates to CASSEQYNSPLHF.